This passage covers 12 T cell receptor beta chains from one sample sequenced in a study of shared clonotypes between healthy human individuals. Using immunoSEQ multiplex PCR, the repertoire was profiled, and TCRdb retains in-frame clones only, with some absent. The table lists 900,000 to 1,200,000 clones, about 80% of them singletons. Sequencing used memory CD4+ T cells from PBMCs. Subset defined: CD45RA-negative fraction. These receptors were obtained from a man between 18 and 29 years old in good health. Some clones in this sample may be carry-over from other donors' samples.

This chain connects TRBV30 to TRBJ1-5, with 8 positions matching TRBD1. The V segment lost 3 bases and the J segment 4 bases; nucleotides outside the gene matches: 11. Germline lookup yields CDR1 GTSNPN and CDR2 SVGIG (reference sequence). The CDR3 spans 16 residues. The chain's CDR3 is CAWSKRTGIDNQPQHF. DNA for the CDR3: TGTGCCTGGAGCAAAAGGACAGGGATCGATAATCAGCCCCAGCATTTT.

This sequence joins TRBV18 and TRBJ2-2; 12 bases line up with TRBD2. The V gene's germline CDR1 is KGHSH and CDR2 LQKENI. The CDR3 extends over 18 amino acids. V lost 3 bases to trimming and J lost 4 bases; unmatched junction nucleotides: 9. The CDR3 region has the DNA TGTGCCAGCTCACCTAACACAGGACTAGCGGGGACCACCGGGGAGCTGTTTTTT. Translating gives CASSPNTGLAGTTGELFF.

This rearrangement joins TRBV9 to TRBJ2-1; 8 nucleotides agree with TRBD2. V shed 0 bases, J shed 6 bases, and the junction held 14 bases outside the gene matches. Germline CDR1 and CDR2: SGDLS and YYNGEE. There are 18 residues in the CDR3. The CDR3 DNA reads as TGTGCCAGCAGCGTAGGTGGGCGGACCGGGAGGGCTATCAATGAGCAGTTCTTC. Amino acids: CASSVGGRTGRAINEQFF. Full variable domain (rest looked up from reference TRBV9 and TRBJ2-1): DSGVTQTPKHLITATGQRVTLRCSPRSGDLSVYWYQQSLDQGLQFLIQYYNGEERAKGNILERFSAQQFPDLHSELNLSSLELGDSALYFCASSVGGRTGRAINEQFFGPGTRLTVL.

This chain joins TRBV7-9 and TRBJ2-7, with a weak D call TRBD1 (6 bases). This CDR3 has 13 amino acids. Looked up from germline, CDR1 is SEHNR and CDR2 is FQNEAQ (reference sequence). The V end was cut by 4 bases, the J end by 3 bases, with 10 bases between. DNA for the CDR3: TGTGCCAGCAGCTGGGACATAGACTACGAGCAGTACTTC. Protein: CASSWDIDYEQYF.

This chain connects TRBV7-3 to TRBJ2-3, with a possible D match to TRBD2 (6 bases). Trimming removed 5 bases at V and 1 base at J, with 13 bases between. Germline CDR1 is SGHTA and CDR2 is FQGTGA. The CDR3 consists of 15 residues. The CDR3 reads CASSVLPGGTDTQYF. CDR3 DNA sequence: TGTGCCAGCAGCGTCCTCCCGGGGGGCACAGATACGCAGTATTTT.

About this clone: One end of the junction varies from germline; a read error may be responsible. The V call is TRBV20-1, the J call TRBJ2-7, with TRBD1 matching 7 bases. Germline V lookup: CDR1 DFQATT, CDR2 SNEGSKA (reference sequence). This CDR3 has 11 amino acids. CDR3 sequence: CSARDRDRRHF. The CDR3 DNA reads TGCAGTGCTAGAGATCGGGACAGAAGGCACTTC.

This chain joins TRBV6-1 and TRBJ1-5; D is possibly TRBD1 (5 bases). From germline, CDR1 is MNHNS and CDR2 SASEGT. Trimming removed 0 bases at V and 9 bases at J, with 18 bases between. The CDR3 extends over 16 amino acids. CDR3 in DNA: TGTGCCAGCAGTGAAGCTCCCCCGGGGGTCGGACGGCCCCAGCATTTT. Its protein product is CASSEAPPGVGRPQHF.

V usage is TRBV5-1 and J usage is TRBJ2-7; D uncertain. V lost 4 bases and J lost 3, with 20 bases in between. The CDR3 is 16 residues long. Per the germline V gene, CDR1 is SGHRS and CDR2 is YFSETQ. The CDR3 bases are TGCGCCAGCAGCCCGAACGGCCTCCCGGCGGTCTACGAGCAGTACTTC. This translates into CASSPNGLPAVYEQYF.

The chain is built from TRBV7-9 and TRBJ2-3, with 9 bases identical to TRBD2. Germline CDR1 and CDR2: SEHNR and FQNEAQ (reference sequence). V lost 4 bases, J lost 5 bases, and 7 bases stayed unmatched. The CDR3 is 15 residues long. CDR3 DNA sequence: TGTGCCAGCAGCTCCCTAGCGGGACGGGGAGATACGCAGTATTTT. Residues: CASSSLAGRGDTQYF.

The chain couples TRBV5-1 to TRBJ1-1; D ambiguous. CDR1 and CDR2 from the germline V gene are SGHRS and YFSETQ. CDR3 length: 15 amino acids. Trimming took off 3 bases at V and 5 bases at J, with 17 bases between the two ends. This CDR3 reads CASSWAGVMSTEAFF. Written as DNA, the CDR3 is TGCGCCAGCAGCTGGGCAGGCGTGATGAGTACTGAAGCTTTCTTT.

The gene calls are TRBV5-1 and TRBJ2-1; TRBD2 agrees at 9 bases. The junction had 5 bases not matched to a gene; V was cut back by 4 bases and J by 3 bases. This CDR3 region has 15 residues. CDR1 is SGHRS and CDR2 is YFSETQ in the germline V gene. The CDR3 spells CASSPTSGYYNEQFF. The CDR3 DNA reads TGCGCCAGCAGCCCGACTAGCGGCTACTACAATGAGCAGTTCTTC.

Worth noting for this clone: Other DNA sequences in the sample encode the same CDR3. The chain couples TRBV28 to TRBJ2-7; a weak D match, TRBD1 (5 bases). CDR3 length: 13 residues. CDR1 is MDHEN, CDR2 SYDVKM, per germline. V was clipped by 6 bases and J by 3 bases, with 12 bases between them. CDR3 region: CASSLGHSYEQYF. CDR3 DNA: TGTGCCAGCAGCCTAGGACACAGCTACGAGCAGTACTTC.